The rows below give T cell receptor beta chains drawn from one sample of a study of radiation and T cells in renal cell carcinoma. Repertoires were generated with immunoSEQ multiplex PCR, while TCRdb's copy carries only in-frame clones and drops some. Of around 19,000 clones in the sample, over 45% are singletons; the top ten hold roughly 10%. Sequenced material: tumor tissue, taken from a patient whose treatment included radiotherapy and nephrectomy. These TCRs come from a man aged 50-60 years with renal cell carcinoma. CDR3s include the opening cysteine and the closing phenylalanine or tryptophan. The D gene is left open where the match is weak. Expanded clones get a size class; other rows say once, few or many, or leave the size out.

d_gene,j_gene,v_gene,abundance,CDR3aa,CDR3nt
TRBD2,TRBJ2-3,TRBV2,.,CASSPDRLAASTRATDTQYF,TGTGCCAGCAGTCCCGATAGACTAGCGGCCTCAACCAGGGCCACAGATACGCAGTATTTT
TRBD1,TRBJ1-5,TRBV5-6,few,CASSDGTVNSNQPQHF,TGTGCCAGCAGCGACGGGACAGTTAATAGCAATCAGCCCCAGCATTTT
TRBD1,TRBJ1-1,TRBV19,.,CASTLDRSTEAFF,TGTGCCAGTACCCTGGACAGGAGCACTGAAGCTTTCTTT
TRBD2,TRBJ2-2,TRBV2,.,CASRVGTRGTGELFF,TGTGCCAGCAGGGTAGGGACTAGAGGAACCGGGGAGCTGTTTTTT
.,TRBJ2-5,TRBV5-1,.,CASTEKETQYF,TGCGCCAGCACCGAAAAAGAGACCCAGTACTTC
.,TRBJ1-5,TRBV29-1,.,CSVRQDDYQPQHF,TGCAGCGTTCGACAGGACGATTATCAGCCCCAGCATTTT
TRBD1,TRBJ1-5,TRBV2,few,CASRQGAGGQPQHF,TGTGCCAGCCGACAGGGGGCTGGGGGTCAGCCCCAGCATTTT
.,TRBJ2-3,TRBV6-6,.,CASRPEGNTDTQYF,TGTGCCAGCAGACCCGAGGGGAACACAGATACGCAGTATTTT
.,TRBJ2-1,TRBV6-5,medium-sized,CASSYSIGQAYNEQFF,TGTGCCAGCAGTTACTCCATAGGGCAAGCCTACAATGAGCAGTTCTTC
TRBD1,TRBJ1-2,TRBV7-3,few,CASSLMGQAGYGYTF,TGTGCCAGCAGCTTAATGGGACAGGCGGGATATGGCTACACCTTC
.,TRBJ2-7,TRBV19,.,CASSTYQGLGTYEQYF,TGTGCCAGTAGTACCTACCAGGGATTGGGGACCTACGAGCAGTACTTC
.,TRBJ2-7,TRBV7-2,.,CASSLVEFEQYF,TGTGCCAGCAGCTTAGTTGAGTTCGAGCAGTACTTC
.,TRBJ1-4,TRBV29-1,few,CSVERTGKLFF,TGCAGCGTTGAGAGGACGGGAAAACTGTTTTTT
.,TRBJ2-3,TRBV25-1,.,CASSVGGDRSTDTQYF,TGTGCCAGCAGTGTAGGGGGGGACAGGAGCACAGATACGCAGTATTTT
.,TRBJ1-1,TRBV5-4,once,CASSPPGRTDEAFF,TGTGCCAGCAGCCCCCCCGGGAGGACCGATGAAGCTTTCTTT
.,TRBJ2-7,TRBV7-7,few,CASSLDATHEQYF,TGTGCTAGCAGCTTAGATGCAACCCACGAGCAGTACTTC
.,TRBJ2-2,TRBV2,many,CASSYTGELFF,TGTGCCAGCAGCTACACCGGGGAGCTGTTTTTT
TRBD1,TRBJ1-1,TRBV10-3,few,CAIKGQTEAFF,TGTGCCATCAAGGGACAGACGGAAGCTTTCTTT
.,TRBJ2-1,TRBV7-9,few,CASSPRADSFYNEQFF,TGTGCCAGCAGCCCAAGAGCTGATTCCTTTTACAATGAGCAGTTCTTC
.,TRBJ1-1,TRBV10-1,.,CASSAGRNTEAFF,TGCGCCAGCAGTGCTGGGAGAAACACTGAAGCTTTCTTT
TRBD1,TRBJ1-2,TRBV6-5,few,CASSKQGRDYGYTF,TGTGCCAGCAGTAAACAGGGGAGAGACTATGGCTACACCTTC
.,TRBJ1-2,TRBV27,few,CASGQSYGYTF,TGTGCCAGCGGACAGAGCTATGGCTACACCTTC
.,TRBJ1-5,TRBV2,many,CASRRDSNQPQHF,TGTGCCAGCAGACGGGATAGCAATCAGCCCCAGCATTTT
.,TRBJ1-4,TRBV28,.,CASSSSGPAHEKLFF,TGTGCCAGCAGTTCGTCCGGGCCCGCACACGAAAAACTGTTTTTT
.,TRBJ2-7,TRBV6-5,.,CASSYGYLGVYEQYF,TGTGCCAGCAGTTACGGCTATTTAGGGGTCTACGAGCAGTACTTC
.,TRBJ1-5,TRBV1,.,CTSPIFSAVGNQPQHF,TGCACCAGCCCTATTTTTTCCGCGGTAGGCAATCAGCCCCAGCATTTT
.,TRBJ1-5,TRBV18,.,CARPGVGSNQPQHF,TGTGCCAGACCAGGGGTAGGAAGCAATCAGCCCCAGCATTTT
TRBD1,TRBJ2-5,TRBV6-1,once,CASSEGGGTGLFGETQYF,TGTGCCAGCAGTGAAGGCGGAGGGACAGGGTTATTTGGAGAGACCCAGTACTTC
TRBD1,TRBJ1-5,TRBV4-2,.,CASSQDPPPGGGARQPQHF,TGTGCCAGCAGCCAAGACCCCCCACCAGGAGGGGGCGCACGGCAGCCCCAGCATTTT
.,TRBJ2-6,TRBV6-4,medium-sized,CASSEDNSGANVLTF,TGTGCCAGCAGTGAGGACAACTCTGGGGCCAACGTCCTGACTTTC
TRBD2,TRBJ2-3,TRBV5-1,.,CASSLVGRGTTDTQYF,TGCGCCAGCAGCTTGGTAGGGCGGGGGACCACAGATACGCAGTATTTT
.,TRBJ1-2,TRBV4-1,.,CASSQEGHLGYTF,TGCGCCAGCAGCCAAGAAGGGCACCTTGGCTACACCTTC
.,TRBJ1-1,TRBV30,.,CALRTVDGAFF,TGTGCCTTACGGACAGTCGATGGAGCTTTCTTT
.,TRBJ1-2,TRBV27,once,CASSLRSTGEGGYTF,TGTGCCAGCAGTTTACGAAGTACAGGTGAAGGTGGCTACACCTTC
TRBD2,TRBJ2-3,TRBV5-1,.,CASSLGDYTDTQYF,TGCGCCAGCAGCTTGGGGGACTACACAGATACGCAGTATTTT
.,TRBJ2-3,TRBV6-1,.,CASREGGPADTQYF,TGTGCCAGCAGGGAGGGGGGGCCAGCAGATACGCAGTATTTT
.,TRBJ2-7,TRBV2,.,CASSEAGVFYEQYF,TGTGCCAGCAGTGAAGCGGGAGTGTTCTACGAGCAGTACTTC
.,TRBJ2-6,TRBV5-1,.,CASSPQDIEANVLTF,TGCGCCAGCAGCCCCCAGGACATTGAGGCCAACGTCCTGACTTTC
.,TRBJ1-2,TRBV15,.,CATSNEGIDYGYTF,TGTGCCACCAGCAATGAGGGGATCGACTATGGCTACACCTTC
TRBD1,TRBJ1-2,TRBV11-2,few,CASSPDRGGGYTF,TGTGCCAGCAGCCCGGACAGGGGAGGGGGCTACACCTTC
TRBD1,TRBJ2-1,TRBV9,.,CASSTVWGQGNEQFF,TGTGCCAGCAGCACCGTGTGGGGACAGGGCAATGAGCAGTTCTTC
.,TRBJ2-3,TRBV5-1,.,CASSLTGVGTDTQYF,TGCGCCAGCAGCTTAACGGGGGTTGGCACAGATACGCAGTATTTT
.,TRBJ2-7,TRBV27,.,CASSVDTAMDEQYF,TGTGCCAGCAGCGTCGACACTGCCATGGACGAGCAGTACTTC
.,TRBJ1-2,TRBV30,.,CAWSVAFYGYTF,TGTGCCTGGAGTGTAGCCTTCTATGGCTACACCTTC
.,TRBJ1-3,TRBV10-3,.,CAINDQGRSNTIYF,TGTGCCATCAACGACCAGGGTAGGAGTAACACCATATATTTT
.,TRBJ1-1,TRBV4-3,.,CASSQVAGRGTEAFF,TGCGCCAGCAGCCAAGTAGCAGGGCGAGGTACTGAAGCTTTCTTT
.,TRBJ2-1,TRBV5-5,.,CASSLDRAYNEQFF,TGTGCCAGCAGCTTGGACAGGGCCTACAATGAGCAGTTCTTC
.,TRBJ1-5,TRBV2,few,CAISKWANQPQHF,TGTGCCATATCAAAATGGGCGAATCAGCCCCAGCATTTT
.,TRBJ2-7,TRBV7-2,many,CASSRYALTYEQYF,TGTGCCAGCAGCCGGTACGCCCTAACCTACGAGCAGTACTTC
TRBD2,TRBJ2-7,TRBV7-2,.,CASSSWGGGSYEQYF,TGTGCCAGCAGCTCCTGGGGGGGAGGCTCCTACGAGCAGTACTTC
TRBD1,TRBJ1-2,TRBV6-1,.,CASVRTGEYGYTF,TGTGCCAGCGTCCGTACAGGGGAATATGGCTACACCTTC
.,TRBJ1-1,TRBV6-5,.,CASSPPGVATEAFF,TGTGCCAGCAGCCCCCCCGGGGTGGCCACTGAAGCTTTCTTT
.,TRBJ2-5,TRBV28,.,CASKAGEETQYF,TGTGCCAGCAAGGCAGGAGAAGAGACCCAGTACTTC
.,TRBJ1-4,TRBV9,.,CASSVGTATNEKLFF,TGTGCCAGCAGCGTAGGGACTGCAACTAATGAAAAACTGTTTTTT
.,TRBJ1-1,TRBV21-1,.,CASSKAAKGGEAFF,TGTGCCAGCAGCAAAGCCGCCAAAGGGGGTGAAGCTTTCTTT